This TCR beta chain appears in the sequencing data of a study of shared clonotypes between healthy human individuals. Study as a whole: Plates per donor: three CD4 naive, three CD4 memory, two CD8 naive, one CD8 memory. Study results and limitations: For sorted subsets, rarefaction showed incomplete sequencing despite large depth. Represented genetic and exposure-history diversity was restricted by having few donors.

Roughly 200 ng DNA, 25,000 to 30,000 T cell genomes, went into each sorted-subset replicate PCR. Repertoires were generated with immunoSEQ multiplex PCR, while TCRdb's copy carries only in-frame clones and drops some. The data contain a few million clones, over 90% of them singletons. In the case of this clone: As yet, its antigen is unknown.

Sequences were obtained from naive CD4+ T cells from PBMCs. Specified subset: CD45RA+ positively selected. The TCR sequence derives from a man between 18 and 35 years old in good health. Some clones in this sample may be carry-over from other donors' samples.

CDR3: CASGPNRGETQYF. The CDR3 DNA reads as TGTGCCAGCGGGCCCAACCGAGGGGAGACCCAGTACTTC. This chain connects TRBV2 to TRBJ2-5, with a tentative D call TRBD2 (5 bases). Per the germline V gene, CDR1 is SNHLY and CDR2 is FYNNEI. The CDR3 is 13 amino acids. V shed 8 bases and J shed 5 bases, with 15 bases lying between them.